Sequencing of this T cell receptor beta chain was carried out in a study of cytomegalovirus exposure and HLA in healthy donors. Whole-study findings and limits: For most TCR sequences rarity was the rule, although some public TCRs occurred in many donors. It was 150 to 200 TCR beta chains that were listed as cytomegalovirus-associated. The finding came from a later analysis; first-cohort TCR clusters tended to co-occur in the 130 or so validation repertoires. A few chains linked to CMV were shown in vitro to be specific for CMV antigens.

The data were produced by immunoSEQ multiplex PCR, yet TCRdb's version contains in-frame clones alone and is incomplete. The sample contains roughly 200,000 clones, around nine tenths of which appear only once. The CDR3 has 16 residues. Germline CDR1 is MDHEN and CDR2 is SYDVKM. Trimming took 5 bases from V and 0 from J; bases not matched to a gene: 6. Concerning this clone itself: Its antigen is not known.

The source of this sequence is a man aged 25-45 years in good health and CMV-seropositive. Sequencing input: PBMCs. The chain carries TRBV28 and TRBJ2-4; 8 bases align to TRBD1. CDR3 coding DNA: TGTGCCAGCAGTCCACGACAGGGGAGAGCCAAAAACATTCAGTACTTC. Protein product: CASSPRQGRAKNIQYF.